The clone carrying this T cell receptor beta chain showed up just a few times. As yet, its antigen is unknown. The V end was cut by 5 bases, the J end by 6 bases, with 13 bases between. CDR3 size: 13 residues. Germline-derived CDR1 and CDR2 are ENHRY and SYGVKD. These data originate in a study of Graves' ophthalmopathy and Graves' hyperthyroidism. Study as a whole: Hyperthyroidism was classified as stable if no ophthalmopathy occurred within 18 months of follow-up. Study conclusions and caveats: Blood contained most expanded thyroid clonotypes exceeding 0.001 frequency.

For repertoire sequencing, the TCR beta CDR3 regions were amplified from RNA transcripts. RT-PCR in the first round used HTBI primers; a second-round multiplex PCR followed. TCRdb re-analysed the multiplex PCR reads in MiXCR, keeping a single row per CDR3 protein. This table holds a few hundred thousand distinct CDR3 sequences, roughly 40% found once. Exclusion criteria comprised other autoimmune diseases, uncontrolled infections, pregnancy or lactation in patients. Each diagnosis was determined on the basis of clinical symptoms, serum thyroxine, TRAb, thyroid ultrasound and orbital computed tomography.

This receptor was taken from an adult man with Graves' hyperthyroidism. Material for sequencing was peripheral blood or thyroid tissue (not recorded which). The V and J genes are TRBV10-3 and TRBJ1-2; D is unresolved. CDR3 sequence reads: CAISYSSGNGYTF. Here the CDR3 DNA reads TGTGCCATCAGTTACTCGTCGGGTAATGGCTACACCTTC.